This T cell receptor (beta chain) was identified in a study of CD8+ T cells in alopecia areata. This CDR3 contains 12 residues. V shed 2 bases and J shed 3 bases, with 7 bases lying between them. Germline-derived CDR1 and CDR2 are GTSNPN and SVGIG (reference sequence). Extracted from the samples, RNA was reverse transcribed into cDNA to serve as the sequencing template. Using immunoSEQ multiplex PCR, the repertoire was profiled, and TCRdb retains in-frame clones only, with some absent. The sample carries about 100,000 clones, 84% recorded once. Treatment given: oral pan-JAK inhibitor, 5-10 mg twice daily.

The J gene is TRBJ1-1, the V gene TRBV30; D ambiguous. Sequencing was performed on CD8+ T cells sorted from blood, taken at week 24, from a patient treated with tofacitinib. This receptor was obtained from a human donor with alopecia areata. DNA of the CDR3: TGTGCCTGGAGTCCCTCGGACACTGAAGCTTTCTTT. This gives the protein CAWSPSDTEAFF.